This is a list of T cell receptor beta chains from one sample in a study of CD8 T cells in Susac syndrome. TCRdb ran MiXCR on the immunoSEQ multiplex PCR reads and lists one entry per CDR3 protein. The repertoire includes a few hundred thousand distinct CDR3 sequences, around 85% of them detected once, and about 0.1% sits in the top ten. Sequenced material: CD8+ T cells from PBMCs. Receptors were obtained from a human donor with multiple sclerosis. The CDR3 runs from the conserved cysteine through the conserved F or W.

>TRBJ2-1|TRBV10-3
CAISESNEQFF
>TRBJ2-1|TRBV9
CASSVRLAGANEQFF
>TRBJ2-1|TRBV6-4
CASSDGESSYNEQFF
>TRBJ1-4|TRBV20-1
CSALGLDSSSWDEKLFF
>TRBJ2-2|TRBV29-1
CSVDSGGPNTGELFF
>TRBJ2-6|TRBV30
CAWSAGSGANVLTF
>TRBJ2-3|TRBV19
CASSIAGLAGADTQYF
>TRBJ1-1|TRBV29-1
CSVGAIEAFF
>TRBJ2-2|TRBV29-1
CSVESLQGAGTGELFF
>TRBJ2-7|TRBV4-1
CASSQGGTSGTEQYF
>TRBJ2-5|TRBV18
CASSPPDPRAETQYF
>TRBJ2-7|TRBV20-1
CSARDPRLAEDEQYF
>TRBJ2-1|TRBV27
CASSLMFLGDEQFF
>TRBJ2-1|TRBV6-1
CASSPGLAGVHSYNEQFF
>TRBJ1-4|TRBV6-1
CASIQDGPGSNEKLFF
>TRBJ2-7|TRBV9
CASSPLERPLPFYEQYF
>TRBJ1-2|TRBV4-1
CASSRLQGFGYTF
>TRBJ2-7|TRBV20-1
CSARKGSGSYYEQYF
>TRBJ2-5|TRBV4-1
CASSQADRGGETQYF
>TRBJ1-5|TRBV2
CASSPGVPGSNQPQHF
>TRBJ2-7|TRBV11-2
CASSLGPLAGSYEQYF
>TRBJ2-7|TRBV3-1
CASSPGTQYEQYF
>TRBJ2-7|TRBV6-2/TRBV6-3
CASRGLTSYEQYF
>TRBJ2-7|TRBV20-1
CSARSGVSYEQYF
>TRBJ1-2|TRBV4-1
CASSDGTEPYYGYTF
>TRBJ2-7|TRBV11-1
CASSDGPSGLAGSFYSYEQYF